Shown below are 4 T cell receptor beta chains from a single sample sequenced in a study of shared clonotypes between healthy human individuals. Some clones are missing from TCRdb's copy, which holds only in-frame ones; the method was immunoSEQ multiplex PCR. The table has approximately 2.4 million clones, around 95% seen once. The sample taken for sequencing was naive CD4+ T cells sorted from blood. Subset indicated: CD45RA+ positively selected. The origin of the receptors is a man between 18 and 35 years old in good health.

About this clone itself: The same CDR3 arises from other DNA sequences in this sample as well. The rearrangement joins TRBV29-1 to TRBJ2-7; 9 positions match TRBD1. The V gene end was trimmed by 7 bases and the J gene end by 2 bases; junction bases not matched to a gene: 3. Germline V CDR1 and CDR2: SQVTM, ANQGSEA. The CDR3 contains 12 residues. CDR3: CSAGTGPYEQYF. The DNA of the CDR3 is TGCAGCGCAGGGACAGGGCCCTACGAGCAGTACTTC.

The chain combines TRBV18 with TRBJ2-6, with D uncertain. This CDR3 is 16 amino acids long. Trimming removed 1 base at V and 3 bases at J, with 10 bases between. Germline V gives CDR1 KGHSH, CDR2 LQKENI. The DNA for the CDR3 is TGTGCCAGCTCACCACTAAGGGATGGTGGGGCCAACGTCCTGACTTTC. Translating gives CASSPLRDGGANVLTF.

The V and J genes are TRBV19 and TRBJ2-2; D is unresolved. The V and J ends lost 5 bases and 6 bases respectively, with 13 bases between them. Germline V gives CDR1 LNHDA, CDR2 SQIVND (reference sequence). The CDR3 length is 14 residues. The CDR3 loop is CASSVNAHSGELFF. The CDR3, as DNA: TGTGCCAGTAGTGTAAACGCCCATTCCGGGGAGCTGTTTTTT.

The CDR3 spells CASSPEQGTLLNGYTF. CDR3 in DNA: TGTGCCAGCTCACCGGAACAGGGGACCCTTCTAAATGGCTACACCTTC. The V and J genes are TRBV18 and TRBJ1-2, with TRBD1 identical over 7 bases. The CDR3 length is 16 residues. Trimming removed 3 bases from V and 6 bases from J; junction bases left unmatched: 13. Germline assignment: CDR1 KGHSH and CDR2 LQKENI.